This paragraph covers one T cell receptor beta chain sequence. No antigen is known for it. This sample is drawn from a study of siplizumab effects on memory and regulatory T cells. Study results and caveats: Proliferating CD4+ or CD8+ clones, roughly 75-97% of them, lacked an assignable naive or memory phenotype.

Per the germline V gene, CDR1 is SGHRS and CDR2 is YFSETQ. The CDR3 contains 14 residues. The V gene lost 0 bases and the J gene lost 5 bases, with 11 bases spanning the gap. Each sample had around 110,000 TCR templates assayed. Repertoires were generated with immunoSEQ multiplex PCR, while TCRdb's copy carries only in-frame clones and drops some. The top ten clones hold 0.3% of a sample with tens of thousands of clones, approximately 93% of them seen once. Specimen: non-Treg CD4+ T cells sorted from blood. V usage is TRBV5-1 and J usage is TRBJ1-2; D is unclear. This clonotype originated in a human donor in good health. CDR3 coding DNA: TGCGCCAGCAGCTTGGGTAGCCAGTTGTATGGCTACACCTTC. Protein: CASSLGSQLYGYTF.